The sequence of this T cell receptor beta chain was determined in a study of shared clonotypes between healthy human individuals. Only Caucasian adults living in Nashville, Tennessee served as donors. Only in-frame clones appear in the TCRdb table, and some are missing; sequencing was by immunoSEQ multiplex PCR. Counted here are over a million clones, about 77% occurring once; the ten biggest clones make up approximately 1.5%. The study, taken as a whole, reports: The study's rarefaction showed incomplete sorted-subset sequencing despite large depth.

The CDR3 is 15 amino acids. CDR1 and CDR2 from the germline V gene are SSHAT and FNYEAQ (reference sequence). This clone was seen a few times. Its antigen is undetermined. One end of the junction does not line up with germline, which may come from a read error. This chain joins TRBV7-7 and TRBJ2-2; D is perhaps TRBD2 (5 bases). This clonotype was obtained from a man in his late teens or twenties in good health. The sequenced sample consisted of memory CD4+ T cells sorted from blood. The subset is: CD45RA-negative fraction. The DNA of the CDR3 is TGTGCTAGCAGCTTTGAGGGCCGCGGGACCGGGGAGCTGTTTTTT. Amino acids: CASSFEGRGTGELFF.